The 25 T cell receptor beta chains below were found in one sample sequenced in a study of blood T cell repertoires in COVID-19. The protocol was immunoSEQ multiplex PCR, while the TCRdb copy is restricted to in-frame clones and leaves out a portion. This sample yields roughly 68,000 clones, of which 87% are seen a single time; approximately 3.6% belongs to the top ten. Sequenced sample: peripheral blood. The origin of the receptors is a woman in her 50s with COVID-19, enrolled during active disease.

The chain has TRBV6-5 and TRBJ2-7; TRBD2 agrees at 14 bases. The germline V gene encodes CDR1 MNHEY and CDR2 SVGAGI. The ends lost 8 bases at V and 6 bases at J; junction bases unmatched: 9. The CDR3 extends over 15 amino acids. The CDR3 reads CASWGLAGAASEQYF. As DNA, the CDR3 is TGTGCCAGCTGGGGACTAGCGGGAGCAGCAAGCGAGCAGTACTTC.

DNA for the CDR3: TGTGCCATCAGTGGGAGCGGGTCTGGGGCCAACGTCCTGACTTTC. Protein product: CAISGSGSGANVLTF. This chain connects TRBV10-3 to TRBJ2-6; maybe TRBD2 (6 bases). Deletions cut 4 bases from V and 1 base from J, with 8 bases between. This CDR3 is 15 amino acids long. The germline CDR1 and CDR2 sequences are ENHRY and SYGVKD.

This rearrangement joins TRBV6-5 to TRBJ2-7; D is possibly TRBD2 (6 bases). V was trimmed by 10 bases and J by 0 bases, leaving 19 bases between them. CDR3 length equals 15 residues. The germline gives CDR1 MNHEY, CDR2 SVGAGI. The DNA for the CDR3 is TGTGCCACCGCCAGGGACTTTTCTTTCTCCTACGAGCAGTACTTC. Translated: CATARDFSFSYEQYF.

The chain carries TRBV11-2 and TRBJ2-1; 10 bases agree with TRBD1. The V gene's germline CDR1 is SGHAT and CDR2 FQNNGV. Trimming cost V 8 bases and J 5 bases; bases outside gene matches: 9. There are 15 residues in the CDR3. The CDR3 reads CASRLGQGLHNEQFF. DNA of the CDR3: TGTGCCAGCCGCCTGGGACAGGGGCTCCACAATGAGCAGTTCTTC.

In DNA form, the CDR3 reads TGTGCCAGCAGCCTCCCCTCCGGGACTGGTCAGTTCTTC. Its protein is CASSLPSGTGQFF. The V gene is TRBV3-1 (or the pseudogene TRBV3-2), the J gene TRBJ2-1, with D possibly TRBD2 on 6 matching bases. V was cut by 4 bases and J by 13 bases, with 17 bases left in between. From germline, CDR1 is LGHDT and CDR2 YNNKEL (reference sequence). This CDR3 contains 13 residues.

J is TRBJ2-1 and V is TRBV4-1, with TRBD2 matching over 8 bases. J gave up 7 bases and V 4 bases, and 9 bases lay outside the gene matches. The CDR3 is made up of 15 amino acids. Germline lookup yields CDR1 MGHRA and CDR2 YSYEKL. CDR3 bases: TGCGCCAGCAGCCCACGGGAGGGCCATGGGAATGAGCAGTTCTTC. Its translation is CASSPREGHGNEQFF.

This clone was seen a single time. A read error may produce the germline difference seen at one junction end. V is TRBV5-5 and J is TRBJ1-2; TRBD1 is a possible D gene (5 bases). Per the germline V gene, CDR1 is SGHKS and CDR2 is YYEKEE (reference sequence). This CDR3 spans 8 amino acids. For the CDR3, the DNA is TGTGCGAGCGCCTCGGGGGCCTTC. It yields the protein CASASGAF.

This chain uses TRBV10-2 with TRBJ1-4, with 9 positions matching TRBD1. CDR1 and CDR2 from the germline V gene are WSHSY and SAAADI. There are 14 residues in the CDR3. V was clipped by 6 bases and J by 8 bases; unmatched bases: 7. CDR3: CASRDSGQGEKLFF. CDR3 nucleotide sequence: TGCGCCAGCAGGGACTCCGGACAGGGGGAAAAACTGTTTTTT.

The V call is TRBV24-1, the J call TRBJ2-3; TRBD2 is a possible D gene (5 bases). Trimming removed 9 bases from V and 4 bases from J, with 13 bases in between. CDR3 length: 13 residues. Looked up from germline, CDR1 is KGHDR and CDR2 is SFDVKD. The CDR3 here is CATSSGTPDTQYF. CDR3 in DNA: TGTGCCACCTCCAGCGGTACCCCAGATACGCAGTATTTT.

V is TRBV5-6 and J is TRBJ2-5; TRBD2 agrees at 12 bases. The germline CDR1 and CDR2 sequences are SGHDT and YYEEEE. The CDR3 is 16 amino acids. Germline trimming cut 3 bases from V and 4 bases from J; bases unmatched to any gene: 7. CDR3 nucleotides: TGTGCCAGCAGCTGGAAGACTAGCGGGAGAGCAGAGACCCAGTACTTC. Protein product: CASSWKTSGRAETQYF.

The V and J genes are TRBV4-1 and TRBJ2-2; 12 nucleotides align to TRBD2. In germline, CDR1 is MGHRA, CDR2 YSYEKL. This CDR3 is 17 amino acids long. The V gene end was trimmed by 3 bases and the J gene end by 6 bases; junction bases not matched to a gene: 8. The CDR3 DNA follows: TGCGCCAGCAGCCAGGGACTAGCGGGCATCCTCCCCGGGGAGCTGTTTTTT. Protein sequence: CASSQGLAGILPGELFF.

V gene TRBV9 combines with J gene TRBJ1-2; perhaps TRBD1 as D (6 bases). The germline gives CDR1 SGDLS, CDR2 YYNGEE. V lost 4 bases and J 5 bases, leaving 21 bases between the germline ends. The CDR3 covers 16 residues. CDR3 sequence reads: CASSPTVTGRIYGYTF. The CDR3 DNA reads TGTGCCAGCAGCCCTACCGTTACAGGGAGAATATATGGCTACACCTTC. The complete variable domain, with remaining parts taken from reference TRBV9 and TRBJ1-2, reads DSGVTQTPKHLITATGQRVTLRCSPRSGDLSVYWYQQSLDQGLQFLIQYYNGEERAKGNILERFSAQQFPDLHSELNLSSLELGDSALYFCASSPTVTGRIYGYTFGSGTRLTVV.

The chain employs TRBV9 and TRBJ1-1, with D tentatively TRBD1 (6 bases). The CDR3 sequence is 15 residues long. V was trimmed by 0 bases and J by 1 base, leaving 10 bases between them. Germline V gene lookup returns CDR1 SGDLS and CDR2 YYNGEE. The CDR3 nucleotides read TGTGCCAGCAGCGTAGGGGGGCAGAGGAACACTGAAGCTTTCTTT. Translated: CASSVGGQRNTEAFF.

The gene calls are TRBV5-6 and TRBJ1-5; D is undetermined. Germline CDR1 is SGHDT and CDR2 is YYEEEE. The CDR3 contains 12 residues. V was cut by 2 bases and J by 6 bases, with 6 bases left in between. CDR3 sequence (DNA): TGTGCCAGCAGCTTAACGGGTCAGCCCCAGCATTTT. It codes for CASSLTGQPQHF.

The chain links TRBV12-5 to TRBJ2-1; TRBD1 agrees at 7 bases. Germline CDR1 and CDR2: LGHNT and FRNRAP. J was trimmed by 4 bases and V by 1 base; bases with no gene match: 4. The CDR3 loop spans 15 amino acids. The CDR3 nucleotides are TGTGCTAGTGGTTTGGACAGGGGCTTGTACAATGAGCAGTTCTTC. Translated, it gives CASGLDRGLYNEQFF.

V gene TRBV6-1 combines with J gene TRBJ1-5; D not resolved. Germline CDR1 MNHNS, CDR2 SASEGT. Trimming took 4 bases from V and 0 from J, leaving 19 bases between them. The CDR3 is 18 amino acids. CDR3 bases: TGTGCCAGCAGTGCCCGTGAAACAAACATTTATAGCAATCAGCCCCAGCATTTT. This gives the protein CASSARETNIYSNQPQHF.

This clone turned up a few times. The chain joins TRBV5-1 to TRBJ1-1; tentatively, D is TRBD1 (6 bases). Germline CDR1 SGHRS, CDR2 YFSETQ. This CDR3 has 14 amino acids. Trimming cost V 4 bases and J 4 bases, with 14 bases left between them. CDR3 in amino acids: CASSLKGGGTEAFF. In nucleotides, the CDR3 is TGCGCCAGCAGCCTGAAGGGAGGGGGCACTGAAGCTTTCTTT.

CDR3 sequence (DNA): TGTGCCAGCAGCTTACTAGCGGCGAGCACAGATACGCAGTATTTT. Its protein product is CASSLLAASTDTQYF. This chain uses TRBV6-5 with TRBJ2-3; 8 bases agree with TRBD2. In germline, CDR1 is MNHEY, CDR2 SVGAGI. Trimming removed 6 bases from V and 0 bases from J; junction bases left unmatched: 5. This CDR3 has 15 amino acids.

This chain joins TRBV7-9 and TRBJ1-1; D is uncertain. Trimming removed 5 bases from V and 0 bases from J, with 13 bases in between. This CDR3 comprises 15 residues. Looked up from germline, CDR1 is SEHNR and CDR2 is FQNEAQ (reference sequence). The CDR3 nucleotides read TGTGCCAGCAGCCAAGACGGGAAATTGAACACTGAAGCTTTCTTT. Encoded protein: CASSQDGKLNTEAFF.

The chain recombines TRBV6-5 with TRBJ1-1; weak D call: TRBD1 (5 bases). The CDR3 covers 13 residues. Between the trimmed V and J ends, which lost 6 bases and 11 bases, there was a span of 19 bases. Germline V gene lookup returns CDR1 MNHEY and CDR2 SVGAGI. The DNA of the CDR3 is TGTGCCAGCAGCACCCTCAGGACACGGCGGGCTTTCTTT. Translating it yields CASSTLRTRRAFF.

The chain recombines TRBV5-6 with TRBJ2-5; D perhaps matches TRBD1 (6 bases). Between the trimmed V and J ends, which lost 4 bases and 4 bases, there was a span of 14 bases. The germline gives CDR1 SGHDT, CDR2 YYEEEE. CDR3 length equals 14 residues. CDR3 sequence (DNA): TGTGCCAGCAGCGAGGGCCCCAGGGGAGAGACCCAGTACTTC. It encodes CASSEGPRGETQYF.

Here the CDR3 reads CASSSGLETQYF. The CDR3 DNA follows: TGTGCCAGCAGCTCAGGGTTAGAGACCCAGTACTTC. The chain carries TRBV28 and TRBJ2-5, with D perhaps matching TRBD1 (5 bases). The V end was cut by 6 bases, the J end by 4 bases, with 9 bases between. Germline V gene lookup returns CDR1 MDHEN and CDR2 SYDVKM. The CDR3 spans 12 residues.

The CDR3, as DNA: TGTGCCAGTCACACCGGACAGGGTGGCTATGGCTACACCTTC. This encodes CASHTGQGGYGYTF. The chain has TRBV6-5 and TRBJ1-2, with TRBD1 matching over 8 bases. Per the germline V gene, CDR1 is MNHEY and CDR2 is SVGAGI. The junction had 10 bases not matched to a gene; V was cut back by 9 bases and J by 4 bases. The CDR3 runs to 14 residues.

As to this clone: The germline gene is not matched at one end of the junction; a read error may be the cause. The chain couples TRBV5-1 to TRBJ2-7; D is perhaps TRBD1 (5 bases). Germline CDR1 and CDR2: SGHRS and YFSETQ. CDR3 length equals 9 residues. In DNA form, the CDR3 reads TGCGCCAGCCACCAGTTTAGGGGCTTC. Its translation is CASHQFRGF. Full variable domain (missing parts from reference TRBV5-1 and TRBJ2-7): KAGVTQTPRYLIKTRGQQVTLSCSPISGHRSVSWYQQTPGQGLQFLFEYFSETQRNKGNFPGRFSGRQFSNSRSEMNVSTLELGDSALYLCASHQFRGFGPGTRLTVT.

This CDR3 reads CASSFGDRPYEQYF. CDR3 nucleotides: TGCGCCAGCAGCTTCGGGGACAGACCCTACGAGCAGTACTTC. The gene calls are TRBV5-1 and TRBJ2-7; 7 bases are a match to TRBD1. The CDR3 contains 14 residues. V lost 2 bases, J lost 2 bases, and 4 bases stayed unmatched. The germline CDR1 and CDR2 sequences are SGHRS and YFSETQ.